These 30 T cell receptor beta chains share one sample of origin, sequenced in a study of monozygotic twins with cystic fibrosis. Here immunoSEQ multiplex PCR was the method, and the copy in TCRdb shows in-frame clones only, minus some. The sample gives fewer than 15,000 clones, roughly 98% of which show up once; roughly 0.39% is in the top ten. The sample was blood. All receptors derive from a girl aged 2 to 10 with cystic fibrosis.

The CDR3 bases are TGTGCCAGCAGTTTATCCAGTAATAGAGTATACATTCAGTACTTC. It yields the protein CASSLSSNRVYIQYF. The rearrangement links TRBV27 to TRBJ2-4; D gene uncertain. The V and J ends lost 0 bases and 8 bases respectively, with 14 bases between them. The germline V gene has CDR1 MNHEY and CDR2 SMNVEV (reference sequence). This CDR3 is 15 amino acids long.

This clone appeared once. The rearrangement links TRBV13 to TRBJ2-1; D unresolved. CDR1 is PRHDT and CDR2 is FYEKMQ in the germline V gene (reference sequence). The ends were cut back, 2 bases at V and 1 base at J, with 9 bases in the middle. The CDR3 has 15 residues. CDR3 bases: TGTGCCAGCAGCTTATTGGCGGAGTCCTACAATGAGCAGTTCTTC. Translating gives CASSLLAESYNEQFF.

The V and J genes are TRBV28 and TRBJ2-1; D perhaps matches TRBD2 (5 bases). V was clipped by 6 bases and J by 9 bases, with 12 bases between them. This CDR3 region has 12 residues. Germline lookup yields CDR1 MDHEN and CDR2 SYDVKM. CDR3 region: CASRSTEVEQFF. The DNA of the CDR3 is TGTGCCAGCAGGTCGACGGAGGTTGAGCAGTTCTTC.

The rearrangement joins TRBV5-6 to TRBJ1-1; no definite D call. From germline, CDR1 is SGHDT and CDR2 YYEEEE. This CDR3 region has 14 residues. Deletions cut 4 bases from V and 3 bases from J, with 13 bases between. The CDR3: CASSPLAGYTEAFF. Here the CDR3 DNA reads TGTGCCAGCAGCCCACTCGCGGGCTACACTGAAGCTTTCTTT.

The chain has TRBV5-5 and TRBJ1-1; D ambiguous. V was shortened by 0 bases and J by 8 bases, with 8 bases between the two germline ends. The CDR3 covers 12 residues. Germline lookup yields CDR1 SGHKS and CDR2 YYEKEE (reference sequence). CDR3 coding DNA: TGTGCCAGCAGCTTGGGGGAGGCAGAAGCTTTCTTT. Its translation: CASSLGEAEAFF.

This clone was detected only once. The V call is TRBV6-1, the J call TRBJ2-5; 10 bases are a match to TRBD1. J lost 5 bases, V lost 4 bases, and 10 bases had no gene match. The CDR3 sequence is 16 residues long. Germline values: CDR1 MNHNS, CDR2 SASEGT. CDR3 residues: CASSAGTGASWETQYF. CDR3 DNA sequence: TGTGCCAGCAGTGCCGGGACAGGGGCCTCCTGGGAGACCCAGTACTTC.

The CDR3 loop is CASSSTGGGYEQYF. The CDR3 DNA is TGTGCCAGCAGTTCTACGGGGGGGGGCTACGAGCAGTACTTC. The J gene is TRBJ2-7, the V gene TRBV6-1; 8 bases fit TRBD2. Losses at the gene ends were 5 bases for V and 3 bases for J; bases not matched to a gene: 6. The CDR3 loop spans 14 amino acids. CDR1 MNHNS and CDR2 SASEGT come from the germline V gene.

This sequence joins TRBV9 and TRBJ2-3; D gene uncertain. The CDR3 has 13 amino acids. Trimming removed 4 bases from V and 6 bases from J, with 12 bases in between. Germline V gene data show CDR1 as SGDLS and CDR2 as YYNGEE. The CDR3 sequence is CASSLTRWDTQYF. CDR3 nucleotides: TGTGCCAGCAGCCTGACTCGCTGGGATACGCAGTATTTT.

The chain uses TRBV6-1 and TRBJ1-1, with 9 bases matching TRBD1. This CDR3 comprises 14 residues. Trimming at V came to 4 bases and at J to 5 bases, leaving 5 bases not matched to a gene. Germline lookup yields CDR1 MNHNS and CDR2 SASEGT. The CDR3 bases are TGTGCCAGCAGTGGCCGGGACAGGGAGACTGAAGCTTTCTTT. This encodes CASSGRDRETEAFF.

The chain joins TRBV29-1 to TRBJ1-1, with D unresolved. CDR3 length: 13 residues. The V gene lost 4 bases and the J gene lost 1 base, with 10 bases spanning the gap. The germline CDR1 and CDR2 sequences are SQVTM and ANQGSEA. The CDR3 sequence is CSVVFYPNTEAFF. For the CDR3, the DNA is TGCAGCGTTGTCTTTTACCCGAACACTGAAGCTTTCTTT.

V is TRBV5-4 and J is TRBJ2-5; 11 bases line up with TRBD2. The CDR3 has 18 amino acids. CDR1 and CDR2 (germline): SGHNT, YYREEE (reference sequence). V shed 1 base, J shed 5 bases, and the junction held 13 bases outside the gene matches. The DNA for the CDR3 is TGTGCCAGCAGCTTGAGGGTTTTAGCGGGAGGGCCGGGGGAGACCCAGTACTTC. The encoded protein is CASSLRVLAGGPGETQYF.

The sample holds one count of this clone. The gene calls are TRBV2 and TRBJ1-6; D not resolved. Germline CDR1 is SNHLY and CDR2 is FYNNEI. This CDR3 is 20 amino acids long. V lost 6 bases to trimming and J lost 7 bases, with 31 bases between them. CDR3: CASRALRGLSNTPGNSPLHF. In DNA form, the CDR3 reads TGTGCCAGCAGGGCCCTCAGAGGTCTTTCGAACACCCCTGGGAATTCACCCCTCCACTTT.

V and J are TRBV4-1 and TRBJ2-7; 13 positions agree with TRBD2. J lost 5 bases, V lost 6 bases, and 4 bases had no gene match. CDR1 and CDR2 (germline): MGHRA, YSYEKL. This CDR3 has 14 amino acids. The DNA for the CDR3 is TGCGCCAGCAGTGGACTAGCGGGAGTCAACGAGCAGTACTTC. Translating gives CASSGLAGVNEQYF.

V usage is TRBV2 and J usage is TRBJ2-7, with TRBD1 matching 7 bases. The CDR3 runs 14 residues. In germline, CDR1 is SNHLY, CDR2 FYNNEI. With 3 bases clipped from V and 1 base from J, the junction kept 3 bases outside the gene matches. The CDR3 DNA is TGTGCCAGCAGTGAGGCAGGGGGATCCTACGAGCAGTACTTC. This sequence encodes CASSEAGGSYEQYF.

V usage is TRBV5-1 and J usage is TRBJ2-7; 7 bases agree with TRBD1. Per the germline V gene, CDR1 is SGHRS and CDR2 is YFSETQ. Germline trimming cut 1 base from V and 1 base from J; bases unmatched to any gene: 5. The CDR3 runs to 15 residues. This CDR3 is CASSLQGEGSYEQYF. For the CDR3, the DNA is TGCGCCAGCAGCTTGCAGGGGGAAGGGTCCTACGAGCAGTACTTC.

The V and J genes are TRBV6-5 and TRBJ1-1; no definite D call. V was clipped by 5 bases and J by 5 bases, with 18 bases between them. Looked up from germline, CDR1 is MNHEY and CDR2 is SVGAGI. The CDR3 runs to 15 residues. The CDR3 DNA reads as TGTGCCAGCAGTGTTGACGGCCTTAGCAGGACTGAAGCTTTCTTT. Protein sequence: CASSVDGLSRTEAFF.

This sequence joins TRBV28 and TRBJ1-5; TRBD1 aligns across 7 bases. CDR1 and CDR2 (germline): MDHEN, SYDVKM. V was clipped by 5 bases and J by 0 bases; unmatched bases: 10. The CDR3 has 17 amino acids. The CDR3 sequence: CASSPGQVGYSNQPQHF. DNA for the CDR3: TGTGCCAGCAGTCCTGGACAGGTCGGCTATAGCAATCAGCCCCAGCATTTT.

The chain joins TRBV11-2 to TRBJ2-7, with 9 positions matching TRBD2. This CDR3 contains 16 residues. Germline values: CDR1 SGHAT, CDR2 FQNNGV. V trimming: 1 base; J trimming: 5 bases; junction bases outside the gene matches: 9. The DNA of the CDR3 is TGTGCCAGCAGCTTAGTTCGAGCGGGAGGAGGCGACGAGCAGTACTTC. Its translation is CASSLVRAGGGDEQYF.

The chain carries TRBV27 and TRBJ2-7, with 11 nucleotides matching TRBD2. Unmatched junction bases numbered 4, after V lost 2 bases and J lost 4 bases. This CDR3 has 15 amino acids. Looked up from germline, CDR1 is MNHEY and CDR2 is SMNVEV (reference sequence). This chain's CDR3 is CASSLAGTSGYEQYF. The CDR3 region has the DNA TGTGCCAGCAGTTTAGCTGGGACTAGCGGATACGAGCAGTACTTC.

The V and J genes are TRBV27 and TRBJ1-5, with D maybe TRBD1 (5 bases). In germline, CDR1 is MNHEY, CDR2 SMNVEV (reference sequence). The V end lost 4 bases, the J end lost 7 bases, and 11 bases lay between the germline ends. CDR3 length: 13 residues. CDR3 loop: CASSWDGQQPQHF. The CDR3, as DNA: TGTGCCAGCAGTTGGGACGGTCAGCAGCCCCAGCATTTT.

The chain uses TRBV5-8 and TRBJ1-3; D unresolved. The CDR3 has 14 residues. CDR1 and CDR2 from the germline V gene are SGHTS and YDEGEE. The ends were cut back, 2 bases at V and 4 bases at J, with 10 bases in the middle. The CDR3 bases are TGTGCCAGCAGCTTTTTGCAGACAGGAAACACCATATATTTT. As protein: CASSFLQTGNTIYF.

The J gene is TRBJ1-5, the V gene TRBV11-2, with D uncertain. Trimming took 5 bases from V and 7 from J, leaving 12 bases between them. Germline-derived CDR1 and CDR2 are SGHAT and FQNNGV. CDR3 length: 13 residues. This CDR3 reads CASSHSRPQPQHF. The DNA for the CDR3 is TGTGCCAGCAGCCATTCTCGCCCCCAGCCCCAGCATTTT.

The chain couples TRBV11-2 to TRBJ1-2, with a possible D match to TRBD1 (5 bases). Per germline, CDR1 SGHAT and CDR2 FQNNGV. CDR3 length: 12 amino acids. V gave up 5 bases and J gave up 12 bases, with 16 bases separating them. CDR3 in DNA: TGTGCCAGCAGCCATACAGGCTTTGGTAACACCTTC. The encoded protein is CASSHTGFGNTF.

The rearrangement joins TRBV6-1 to TRBJ1-1; D is possibly TRBD1 (6 bases). The CDR3 runs 18 residues. Germline V gene data show CDR1 as MNHNS and CDR2 as SASEGT. V lost 0 bases and J lost 0, with 17 bases in between. This CDR3 is CASSEALQGLDMNTEAFF. For the CDR3, the DNA is TGTGCCAGCAGTGAAGCGCTACAGGGACTAGACATGAACACTGAAGCTTTCTTT.

The rearrangement uses TRBV18 and TRBJ2-7; TRBD2 matches at 13 bases. Trimming cost V 3 bases and J 3 bases; bases outside gene matches: 14. The germline V gene has CDR1 KGHSH and CDR2 LQKENI. The CDR3 extends over 19 amino acids. The CDR3 DNA reads TGTGCCAGCTCACCTGCCGGAGGACTAGCGGGAGTTGGGGGCTACGAGCAGTACTTC. Residues: CASSPAGGLAGVGGYEQYF.

The chain recombines TRBV9 with TRBJ1-5; D not resolved. The length of the CDR3 is 13 residues. The germline CDR1 and CDR2 sequences are SGDLS and YYNGEE. Trimming cost V 0 bases and J 7 bases, with 8 bases left between them. CDR3 nucleotides: TGTGCCAGCAGCGTAGATCCGGGGCAGCCCCAGCATTTT. Translating gives CASSVDPGQPQHF.

This CDR3 reads CASSQRIGTGSYEQYF. The CDR3 nucleotides are TGTGCCAGCTCTCAGAGGATTGGGACAGGCTCCTACGAGCAGTACTTC. The chain links TRBV18 to TRBJ2-7; TRBD1 agrees at 8 bases. The CDR3 length is 16 residues. Germline V gene data show CDR1 as KGHSH and CDR2 as LQKENI. With 6 bases clipped from V and 0 bases from J, the junction kept 10 bases outside the gene matches.

The chain recombines TRBV6-6 with TRBJ1-2; possibly TRBD1 for D (5 bases). Germline V gives CDR1 MNHNY, CDR2 SVGAGI (reference sequence). This CDR3 is 12 amino acids long. V was pared by 6 bases and J by 8 bases, with 13 bases between. The CDR3 nucleotides are TGTGCCAGCAGCAACGGGGACGGAGGCTACACCTTC. This sequence encodes CASSNGDGGYTF.

This chain joins TRBV19 and TRBJ2-1; D is unclear. This CDR3 has 15 residues. Germline CDR1 is LNHDA and CDR2 is SQIVND (reference sequence). The V end was cut by 6 bases, the J end by 0 bases, with 12 bases between. The CDR3 coding sequence is TGTGCCAGTAGCCTTCTTTTGGACTCCTACAATGAGCAGTTCTTC. It yields the protein CASSLLLDSYNEQFF. Variable domain in full (rest from reference TRBV19 and TRBJ2-1): DGGITQSPKYLFRKEGQNVTLSCEQNLNHDAMYWYRQDPGQGLRLIYYSQIVNDFQKGDIAEGYSVSREKKESFPLTVTSAQKNPTAFYLCASSLLLDSYNEQFFGPGTRLTVL.

This clone was picked up one time. The rearrangement links TRBV5-6 to TRBJ2-1; D might be TRBD2 (5 bases). Trimming left V 4 bases short and J 2 bases short, with 16 bases between. CDR1 is SGHDT and CDR2 is YYEEEE in the germline V gene. The CDR3 runs 16 residues. Here the CDR3 reads CASSPKAEDPYNEQFF. CDR3 coding DNA: TGTGCCAGCAGCCCTAAAGCGGAGGATCCCTACAATGAGCAGTTCTTC. The full variable domain, its missing parts supplied by reference TRBV5-6 and TRBJ2-1, is DAGVTQSPTHLIKTRGQQVTLRCSPKSGHDTVSWYQQALGQGPQFIFQYYEEEERQRGNFPDRFSGHQFPNYSSELNVNALLLGDSALYLCASSPKAEDPYNEQFFGPGTRLTVL.